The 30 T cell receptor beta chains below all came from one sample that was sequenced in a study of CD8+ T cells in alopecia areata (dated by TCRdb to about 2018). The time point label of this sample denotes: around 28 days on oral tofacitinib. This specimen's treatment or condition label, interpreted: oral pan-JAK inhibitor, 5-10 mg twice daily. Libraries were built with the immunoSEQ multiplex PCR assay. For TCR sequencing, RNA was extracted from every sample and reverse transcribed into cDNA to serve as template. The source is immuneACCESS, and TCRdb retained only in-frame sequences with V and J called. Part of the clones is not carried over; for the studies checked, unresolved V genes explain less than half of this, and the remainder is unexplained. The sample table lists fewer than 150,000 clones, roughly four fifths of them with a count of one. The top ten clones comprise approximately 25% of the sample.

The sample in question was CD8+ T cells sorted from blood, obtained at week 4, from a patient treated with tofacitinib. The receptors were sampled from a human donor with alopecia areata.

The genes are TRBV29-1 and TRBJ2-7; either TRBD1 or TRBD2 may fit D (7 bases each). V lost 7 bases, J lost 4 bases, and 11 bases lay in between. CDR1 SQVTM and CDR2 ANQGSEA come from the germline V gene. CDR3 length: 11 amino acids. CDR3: CSAGGGYEQYF. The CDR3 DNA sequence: TGCAGCGCAGGGGGGGGTTACGAGCAGTACTTC.

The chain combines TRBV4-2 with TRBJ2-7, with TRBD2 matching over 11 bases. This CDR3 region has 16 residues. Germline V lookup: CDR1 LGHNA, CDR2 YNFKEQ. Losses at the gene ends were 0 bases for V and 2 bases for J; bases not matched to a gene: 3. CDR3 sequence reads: CASSQEGTSGTYEQYF. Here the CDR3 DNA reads TGTGCCAGCAGCCAAGAGGGGACTAGCGGAACCTACGAGCAGTACTTC.

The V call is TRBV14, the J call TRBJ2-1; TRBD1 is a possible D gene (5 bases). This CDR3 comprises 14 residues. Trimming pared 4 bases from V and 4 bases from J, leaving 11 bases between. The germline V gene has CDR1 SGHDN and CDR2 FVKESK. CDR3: CASSRRQRYNEQFF. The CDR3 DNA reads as TGTGCCAGCAGCCGTCGACAGAGATACAATGAGCAGTTCTTC.

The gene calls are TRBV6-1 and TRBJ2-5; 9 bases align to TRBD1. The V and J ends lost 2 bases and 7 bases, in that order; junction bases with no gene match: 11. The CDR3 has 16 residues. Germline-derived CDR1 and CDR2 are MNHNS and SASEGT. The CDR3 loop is CASSEWVGQGPWTQYF. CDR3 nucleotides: TGTGCCAGCAGTGAATGGGTGGGACAGGGCCCCTGGACCCAGTACTTC.

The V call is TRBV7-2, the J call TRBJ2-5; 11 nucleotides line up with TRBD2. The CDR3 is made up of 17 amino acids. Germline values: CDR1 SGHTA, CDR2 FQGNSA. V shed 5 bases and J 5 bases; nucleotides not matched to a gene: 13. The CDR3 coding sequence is TGTGCCAGCAGCCCAAAACTAGCGGGGGCCTTAGGGGAGACCCAGTACTTC. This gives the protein CASSPKLAGALGETQYF. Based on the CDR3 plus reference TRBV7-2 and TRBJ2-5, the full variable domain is GAGVSQSPSNKVTEKGKDVELRCDPISGHTALYWYRQSLGQGLEFLIYFQGNSAPDKSGLPSDRFSAERTGGSVSTLTIQRTQQEDSAVYLCASSPKLAGALGETQYFGPGTRLLVL.

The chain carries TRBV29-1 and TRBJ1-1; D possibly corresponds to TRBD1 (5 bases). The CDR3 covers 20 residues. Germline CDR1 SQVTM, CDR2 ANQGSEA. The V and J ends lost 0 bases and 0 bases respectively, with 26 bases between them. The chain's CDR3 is CSVEDEERRDFWGMNTEAFF. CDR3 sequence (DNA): TGCAGCGTTGAAGATGAGGAGCGCAGGGACTTTTGGGGAATGAACACTGAAGCTTTCTTT.

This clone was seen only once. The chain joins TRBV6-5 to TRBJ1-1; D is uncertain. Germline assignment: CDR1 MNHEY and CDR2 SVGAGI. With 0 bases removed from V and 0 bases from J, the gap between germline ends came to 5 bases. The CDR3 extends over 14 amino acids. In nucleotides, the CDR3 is TGTGCCAGCAGTTACTCGAGTCTGAACACTGAAGCTTTCTTT. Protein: CASSYSSLNTEAFF.

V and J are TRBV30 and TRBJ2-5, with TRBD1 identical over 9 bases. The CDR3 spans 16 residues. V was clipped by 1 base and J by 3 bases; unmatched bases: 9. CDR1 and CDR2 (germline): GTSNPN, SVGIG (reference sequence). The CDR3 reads CAWSAFGTGKEETQYF. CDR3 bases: TGTGCCTGGAGTGCTTTCGGGACAGGGAAAGAAGAGACCCAGTACTTC.

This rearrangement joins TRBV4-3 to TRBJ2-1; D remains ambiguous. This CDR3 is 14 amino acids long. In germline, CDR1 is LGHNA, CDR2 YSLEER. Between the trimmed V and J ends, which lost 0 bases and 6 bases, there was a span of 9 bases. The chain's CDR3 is CASSQDRDFNEQFF. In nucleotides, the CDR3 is TGCGCCAGCAGCCAAGATAGGGATTTCAATGAGCAGTTCTTC.

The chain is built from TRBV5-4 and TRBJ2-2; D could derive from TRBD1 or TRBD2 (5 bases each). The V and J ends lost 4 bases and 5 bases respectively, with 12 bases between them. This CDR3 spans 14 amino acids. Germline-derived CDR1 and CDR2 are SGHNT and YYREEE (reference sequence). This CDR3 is CASSRPEGTGELFF. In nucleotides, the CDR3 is TGTGCCAGCAGCCGACCTGAGGGGACCGGGGAGCTGTTTTTT.

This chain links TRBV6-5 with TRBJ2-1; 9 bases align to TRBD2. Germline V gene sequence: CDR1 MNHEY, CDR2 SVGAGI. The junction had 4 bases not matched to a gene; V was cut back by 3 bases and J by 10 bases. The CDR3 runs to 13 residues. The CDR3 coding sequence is TGTGCCAGCAGTTATAGACTAGCGGTAGAGCAGTTCTTC. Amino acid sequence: CASSYRLAVEQFF.

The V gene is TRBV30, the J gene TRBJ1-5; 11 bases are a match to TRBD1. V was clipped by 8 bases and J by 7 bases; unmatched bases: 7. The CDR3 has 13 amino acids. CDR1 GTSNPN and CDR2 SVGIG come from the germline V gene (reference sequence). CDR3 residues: CAAGGQGGQPQHF. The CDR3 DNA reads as TGTGCCGCAGGGGGACAGGGGGGACAGCCCCAGCATTTT.

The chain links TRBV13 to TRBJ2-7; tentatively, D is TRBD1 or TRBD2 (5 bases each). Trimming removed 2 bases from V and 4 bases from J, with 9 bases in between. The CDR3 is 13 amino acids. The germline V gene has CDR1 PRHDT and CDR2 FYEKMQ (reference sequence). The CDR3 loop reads CASSLRGEYEQYF. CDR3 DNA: TGTGCCAGCAGCTTACGAGGGGAATACGAGCAGTACTTC.

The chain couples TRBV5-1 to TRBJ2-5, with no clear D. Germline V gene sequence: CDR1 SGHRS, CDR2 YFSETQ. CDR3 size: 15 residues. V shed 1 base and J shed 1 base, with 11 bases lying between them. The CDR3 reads CASSLWRGAQETQYF. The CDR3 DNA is TGCGCCAGCAGCTTGTGGAGAGGCGCCCAAGAGACCCAGTACTTC.

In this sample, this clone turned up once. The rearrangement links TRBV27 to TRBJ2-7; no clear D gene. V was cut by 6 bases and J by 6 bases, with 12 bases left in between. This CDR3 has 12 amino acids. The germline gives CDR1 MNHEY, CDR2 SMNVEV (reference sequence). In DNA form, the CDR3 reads TGTGCCAGCAGGAACCAATACAGCGAGCAGTACTTC. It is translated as CASRNQYSEQYF.

DNA of the CDR3: TGTGCCAGCAGCTTGTGGGGAGATACGCAGTATTTT. The encoded protein is CASSLWGDTQYF. J is TRBJ2-3 and V is TRBV5-6; D is unclear. The CDR3 runs to 12 residues. The V end lost 1 base, the J end lost 5 bases, and 5 bases lay between the germline ends. In germline, CDR1 is SGHDT, CDR2 YYEEEE.

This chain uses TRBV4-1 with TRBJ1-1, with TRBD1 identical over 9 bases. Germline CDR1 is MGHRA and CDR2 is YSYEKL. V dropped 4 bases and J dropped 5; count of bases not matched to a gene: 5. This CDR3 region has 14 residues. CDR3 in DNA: TGCGCCAGCAGCCCGGGACAGGGTTATACTGAAGCTTTCTTT. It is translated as CASSPGQGYTEAFF.

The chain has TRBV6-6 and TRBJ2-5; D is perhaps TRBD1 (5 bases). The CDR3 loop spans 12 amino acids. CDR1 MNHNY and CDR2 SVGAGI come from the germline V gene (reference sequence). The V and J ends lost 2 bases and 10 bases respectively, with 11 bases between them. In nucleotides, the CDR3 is TGTGCCAGCAGTTACCGAACAGGAGACCAGTACTTC. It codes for CASSYRTGDQYF.

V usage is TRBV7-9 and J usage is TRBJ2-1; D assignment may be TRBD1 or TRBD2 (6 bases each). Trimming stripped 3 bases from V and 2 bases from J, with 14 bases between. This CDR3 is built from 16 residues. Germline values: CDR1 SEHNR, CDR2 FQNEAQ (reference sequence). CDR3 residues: CASSFGGRPAYNEQFF. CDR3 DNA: TGTGCCAGCAGCTTTGGGGGGCGGCCCGCCTACAATGAGCAGTTCTTC.

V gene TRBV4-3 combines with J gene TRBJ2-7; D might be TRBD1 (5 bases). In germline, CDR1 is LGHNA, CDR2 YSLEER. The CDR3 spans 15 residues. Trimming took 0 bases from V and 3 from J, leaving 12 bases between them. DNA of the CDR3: TGCGCCAGCAGCCAAGATGGTACAGGCCGCTACGAGCAGTACTTC. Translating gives CASSQDGTGRYEQYF.

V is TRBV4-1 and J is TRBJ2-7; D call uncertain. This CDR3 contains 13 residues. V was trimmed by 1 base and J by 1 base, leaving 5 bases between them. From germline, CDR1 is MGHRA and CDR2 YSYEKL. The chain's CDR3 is CASSQGMSYEQYF. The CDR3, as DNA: TGCGCCAGCAGCCAAGGTATGTCCTACGAGCAGTACTTC.

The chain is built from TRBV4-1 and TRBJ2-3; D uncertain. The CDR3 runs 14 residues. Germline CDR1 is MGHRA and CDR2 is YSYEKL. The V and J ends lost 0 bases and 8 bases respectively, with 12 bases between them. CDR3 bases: TGCGCCAGCAGCCAAGAGACGTCTTTTGGTACGCAGTATTTT. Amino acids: CASSQETSFGTQYF.

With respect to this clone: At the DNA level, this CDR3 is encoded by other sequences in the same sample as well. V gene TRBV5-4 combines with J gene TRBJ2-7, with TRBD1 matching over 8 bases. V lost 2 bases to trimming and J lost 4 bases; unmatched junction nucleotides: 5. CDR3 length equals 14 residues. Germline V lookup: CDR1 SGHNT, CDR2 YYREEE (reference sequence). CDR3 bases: TGTGCCAGCAGCTTAGGGACAGGAGCTTACGAGCAGTACTTC. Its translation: CASSLGTGAYEQYF.

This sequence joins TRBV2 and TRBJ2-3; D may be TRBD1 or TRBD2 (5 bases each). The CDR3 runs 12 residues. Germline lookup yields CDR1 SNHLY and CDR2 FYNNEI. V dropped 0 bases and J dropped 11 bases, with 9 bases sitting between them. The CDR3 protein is CASSEAGTGQYF. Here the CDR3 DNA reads TGTGCCAGCAGTGAAGCGGGGACGGGGCAGTATTTT.

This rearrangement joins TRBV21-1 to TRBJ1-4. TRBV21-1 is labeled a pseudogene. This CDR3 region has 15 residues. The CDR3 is CASSKARGPREKLFF. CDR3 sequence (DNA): TGTGCCAGCAGCAAAGCACGAGGACCAAGAGAAAAACTGTTTTTT.

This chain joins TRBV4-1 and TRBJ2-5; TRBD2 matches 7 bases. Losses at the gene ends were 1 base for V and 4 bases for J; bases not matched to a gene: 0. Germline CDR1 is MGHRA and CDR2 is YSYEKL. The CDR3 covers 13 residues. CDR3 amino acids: CASSQGGGETQYF. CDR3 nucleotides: TGCGCCAGCAGCCAAGGCGGGGGAGAGACCCAGTACTTC.

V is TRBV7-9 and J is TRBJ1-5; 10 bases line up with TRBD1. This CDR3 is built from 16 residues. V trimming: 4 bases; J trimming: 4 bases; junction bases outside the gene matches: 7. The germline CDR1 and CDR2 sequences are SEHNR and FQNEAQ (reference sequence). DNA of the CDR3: TGTGCCAGCAGCTCCTCCGGGACAGGGGAGAATCAGCCCCAGCATTTT. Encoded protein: CASSSSGTGENQPQHF.

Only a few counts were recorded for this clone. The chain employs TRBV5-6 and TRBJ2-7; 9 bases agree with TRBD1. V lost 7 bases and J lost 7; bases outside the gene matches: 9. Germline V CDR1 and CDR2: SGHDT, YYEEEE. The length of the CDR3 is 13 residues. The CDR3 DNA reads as TGTGCCAGCTATGGGGACAGGGTGGGGGAGCAGTACTTC. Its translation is CASYGDRVGEQYF.

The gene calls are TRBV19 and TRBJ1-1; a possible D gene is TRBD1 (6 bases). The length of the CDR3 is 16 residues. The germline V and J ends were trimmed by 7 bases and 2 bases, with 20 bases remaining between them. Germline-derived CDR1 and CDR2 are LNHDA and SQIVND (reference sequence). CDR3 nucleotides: TGTGCCAGTACCCCCTCGGGCGCAGGGACAAACACTGAAGCTTTCTTT. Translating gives CASTPSGAGTNTEAFF.

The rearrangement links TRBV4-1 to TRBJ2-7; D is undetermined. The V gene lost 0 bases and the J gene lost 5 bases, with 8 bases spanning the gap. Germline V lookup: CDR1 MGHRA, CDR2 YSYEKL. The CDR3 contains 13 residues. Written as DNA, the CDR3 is TGCGCCAGCAGCCAAGAGGAAGGGCACGAGCAGTACTTC. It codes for CASSQEEGHEQYF.